This T cell receptor (beta chain) was captured in a study of memory CD4+ T cells and cytomegalovirus serostatus. Single viable CD3+CD4+CD8-CD45RO+ cells were sorted as the memory CD4+ T cells. Donors' CMV status reflects serum IgG against pp150, pp28, p38, p52. CD4+ T cells were isolated by positive magnetic selection. Authors' data handling: Out-of-frame sequences were removed, leaving 2 million to 2.5 million distinct TCRbeta sequences. Method: immunoSEQ multiplex PCR; TCRdb's copy keeps in-frame clones and lacks some. V and J calls and clone size follow that table, whereas D and trimming were derived from the DNA. The data show roughly 67,000 clones, approximately 80% seen once. Concerning this clone itself: What it recognizes is unknown.

Germline CDR1 SGDLS, CDR2 YYNGEE. The CDR3 has 13 amino acids. The V gene lost 0 bases and the J gene lost 7 bases, with 10 bases spanning the gap. General observations from the study: Of 150 to 200 reported CMV TCRbeta sequences, 65 to 85 were found in memory CD4+ repertoires.

This TCR was sampled from an adult in good health and CMV-seropositive. V and J are TRBV9 and TRBJ1-1; D gene uncertain. Sample: memory CD4+ T cells from blood. CDR3 nucleotide sequence: TGTGCCAGCAGCGTAGCAGCAGAAGGTGAAGCTTTCTTT. Translated: CASSVAAEGEAFF.